The 21 T cell receptor beta chains presented below share a single source sample, sequenced in a study of blood T cell repertoires in COVID-19. The data were produced by immunoSEQ multiplex PCR, yet TCRdb's version contains in-frame clones alone and is incomplete. There are approximately 70,000 clones in the sample; more than 80% occur only once, and under 40% lies in the top ten. Source material: peripheral blood. The receptors were sampled from a woman aged 80 or older with active or convalescent COVID-19.

This rearrangement joins TRBV7-3 to TRBJ1-3, with a tentative D call TRBD1 (5 bases). Looked up from germline, CDR1 is SGHTA and CDR2 is FQGTGA. This CDR3 is built from 16 residues. V dropped 5 bases and J dropped 0 bases, with 14 bases sitting between them. This CDR3 is CASSAKGPTSGNTIYF. As DNA, the CDR3 is TGTGCCAGCAGCGCCAAGGGGCCGACCTCTGGAAACACCATATATTTT. Full variable domain (outside the CDR3, taken from reference TRBV7-3 and TRBJ1-3): GAGVSQTPSNKVTEKGKYVELRCDPISGHTALYWYRQSLGQGPEFLIYFQGTGAADDSGLPNDRFFAVRPEGSVSTLKIQRTERGDSAVYLCASSAKGPTSGNTIYFGEGSWLTVV.

In DNA form, the CDR3 reads TGTGCCAGCAGCCAAACTAGCGGTACTGAGCAGTTCTTC. Protein: CASSQTSGTEQFF. The V call is TRBV14, the J call TRBJ2-1; 8 positions match TRBD2. CDR1 SGHDN and CDR2 FVKESK come from the germline V gene. The V segment lost 2 bases and the J segment 9 bases; nucleotides outside the gene matches: 3. CDR3 length equals 13 residues.

Only one count was recorded for this clone. The gene calls are TRBV12-5 and TRBJ2-5; 10 nucleotides align to TRBD1. CDR3 length equals 17 residues. V was pared by 0 bases and J by 4 bases, with 8 bases of the junction left unmatched. Germline-derived CDR1 and CDR2 are LGHNT and FRNRAP. The CDR3 loop reads CASGLVIGTGASETQYF. As DNA, the CDR3 is TGTGCTAGTGGTTTGGTAATTGGGACAGGGGCCTCAGAGACCCAGTACTTC.

DNA for the CDR3: TGTGCCAGCAGCCCCGCTAGCGGGGGGTTGATGATTGAGCAGTTCTTC. Its protein is CASSPASGGLMIEQFF. V gene TRBV27 combines with J gene TRBJ2-1; 11 bases map to TRBD2. Germline assignment: CDR1 MNHEY and CDR2 SMNVEV (reference sequence). J lost 9 bases, V lost 6 bases, and 13 bases had no gene match. The CDR3 totals 16 residues.

The chain employs TRBV27 and TRBJ1-1; TRBD1 is a possible D gene (5 bases). V shed 0 bases and J shed 1 base, with 15 bases lying between them. This CDR3 has 17 residues. Looked up from germline, CDR1 is MNHEY and CDR2 is SMNVEV (reference sequence). As DNA, the CDR3 is TGTGCCAGCAGTTTATCGCCTCCATTCGGACAGAACACTGAAGCTTTCTTT. It yields the protein CASSLSPPFGQNTEAFF.

There are a few counts of this clone. The chain couples TRBV5-1 to TRBJ2-2, with D possibly matching TRBD2 (8 bases). The germline gives CDR1 SGHRS, CDR2 YFSETQ. Between the trimmed V and J ends, which lost 4 bases and 7 bases, there was a span of 20 bases. There are 16 residues in the CDR3. The CDR3 sequence is CASSPREGAQGGELFF. The CDR3 DNA is TGCGCCAGCAGCCCACGGGAGGGGGCGCAGGGCGGGGAGCTGTTTTTT.

This chain links TRBV5-6 with TRBJ2-5; 8 bases agree with TRBD2. V trimming: 2 bases; J trimming: 5 bases; junction bases outside the gene matches: 8. CDR1 and CDR2 from the germline V gene are SGHDT and YYEEEE. This CDR3 is built from 15 residues. The DNA for the CDR3 is TGTGCCAGCAGCTTTCTCGGGGGGGCGGCGGAGACCCAGTACTTC. Protein sequence: CASSFLGGAAETQYF.

The chain links TRBV19 to TRBJ2-5, with D hard to call. The V gene's germline CDR1 is LNHDA and CDR2 SQIVND (reference sequence). Trimming pared 7 bases from V and 2 bases from J, leaving 17 bases between. This CDR3 has 15 residues. CDR3 bases: TGTGCCAGTACGAACCGGCAGGCAACTCAAGAGACCCAGTACTTC. Translated, it gives CASTNRQATQETQYF. The whole variable domain, filled in from reference TRBV19 and TRBJ2-5, reads DGGITQSPKYLFRKEGQNVTLSCEQNLNHDAMYWYRQDPGQGLRLIYYSQIVNDFQKGDIAEGYSVSREKKESFPLTVTSAQKNPTAFYLCASTNRQATQETQYFGPGTRLLVL.

The chain couples TRBV5-8 to TRBJ1-1; 11 bases are a match to TRBD1. Germline CDR1 reads SGHTS; CDR2 reads YDEGEE. Trimming removed 4 bases from V and 1 base from J; junction bases left unmatched: 6. The CDR3 runs to 16 residues. CDR3 bases: TGTGCCAGCAGCCCACGGACAGGGGGCAGGAACACTGAAGCTTTCTTT. This translates into CASSPRTGGRNTEAFF.

This chain connects TRBV19 to TRBJ2-7; unclear D gene. The CDR3 is 13 residues long. Germline V gene sequence: CDR1 LNHDA, CDR2 SQIVND (reference sequence). With 0 bases removed from V and 6 bases from J, the gap between germline ends came to 9 bases. Written as DNA, the CDR3 is TGTGCCAGTAGTATAGATCGGTCATCCGAGCAGTACTTC. Protein sequence: CASSIDRSSEQYF.

The chain recombines TRBV19 with TRBJ2-7; a possible D gene is TRBD2 (6 bases). V lost 3 bases and J lost 3, with 24 bases in between. Germline lookup yields CDR1 LNHDA and CDR2 SQIVND (reference sequence). The CDR3 runs 18 residues. The CDR3, as DNA: TGTGCCAGTAGTATGGCGGGGCAGGGACGATCCTACCGCTACGAGCAGTACTTC. Translating it yields CASSMAGQGRSYRYEQYF.

The chain is built from TRBV7-9 and TRBJ2-3, with D possibly TRBD2 on 6 matching bases. CDR1 and CDR2 from the germline V gene are SEHNR and FQNEAQ (reference sequence). The CDR3 sequence is 19 residues long. V lost 1 base and J 2 bases, leaving 22 bases between the germline ends. The CDR3 DNA follows: TGTGCCAGCAGCTTAGGCGTTAGCGGAGCACAATACGCCACAGATACGCAGTATTTT. Encoded protein: CASSLGVSGAQYATDTQYF.

The chain couples TRBV19 to TRBJ1-2, with 7 bases that match TRBD1. The germline CDR1 and CDR2 sequences are LNHDA and SQIVND (reference sequence). Losses at the gene ends were 3 bases for V and 6 bases for J; bases not matched to a gene: 7. The CDR3 totals 14 residues. The DNA for the CDR3 is TGTGCCAGTAGTATGGGCAGGGGGAACCATGGCTACACCTTC. Translated: CASSMGRGNHGYTF. Supplemented by reference TRBV19 and TRBJ1-2, the full variable domain reads DGGITQSPKYLFRKEGQNVTLSCEQNLNHDAMYWYRQDPGQGLRLIYYSQIVNDFQKGDIAEGYSVSREKKESFPLTVTSAQKNPTAFYLCASSMGRGNHGYTFGSGTRLTVV.

The J gene is TRBJ2-3, the V gene TRBV9, with 10 bases fitting TRBD2. V shed 4 bases and J 4 bases; nucleotides not matched to a gene: 9. CDR1 and CDR2 (germline): SGDLS, YYNGEE. The CDR3 sequence is 16 residues long. The CDR3 is CASSSEGAGGPDTQYF. As DNA, the CDR3 is TGTGCCAGCAGCTCCGAGGGAGCGGGGGGGCCAGATACGCAGTATTTT.

The chain joins TRBV10-3 to TRBJ1-2; D not certain. This CDR3 has 16 amino acids. Germline CDR1 ENHRY, CDR2 SYGVKD. V lost 0 bases and J lost 4, with 15 bases in between. The CDR3 region is CAISESSQAVPYGYTF. DNA of the CDR3: TGTGCCATCAGTGAGTCCAGTCAGGCCGTCCCCTATGGCTACACCTTC.

The rearrangement uses TRBV28 and TRBJ1-1; 7 bases are a match to TRBD1. V shed 3 bases and J 2 bases; nucleotides not matched to a gene: 9. The CDR3 sequence is 16 residues long. The germline V gene encodes CDR1 MDHEN and CDR2 SYDVKM. The CDR3 protein is CASSLVKRQGNTEAFF. CDR3 DNA: TGTGCCAGCAGTTTGGTCAAACGACAGGGTAACACTGAAGCTTTCTTT. Drawing the rest from reference TRBV28 and TRBJ1-1, the complete variable domain is DVKVTQSSRYLVKRTGEKVFLECVQDMDHENMFWYRQDPGLGLRLIYFSYDVKMKEKGDIPEGYSVSREKKERFSLILESASTNQTSMYLCASSLVKRQGNTEAFFGQGTRLTVV.

This sequence joins TRBV7-6 and TRBJ1-1; D not resolved. The germline V and J ends were trimmed by 2 bases and 0 bases, with 7 bases remaining between them. This CDR3 has 14 residues. The V gene's germline CDR1 is SGHVS and CDR2 FNYEAQ. The CDR3 bases are TGTGCCAGCAGCTTAAGGAGCATGAACACTGAAGCTTTCTTT. It translates to CASSLRSMNTEAFF.

The rearrangement uses TRBV9 and TRBJ2-2; possible D gene TRBD2, 6 bases. The CDR3 has 12 amino acids. The germline V gene has CDR1 SGDLS and CDR2 YYNGEE. V was clipped by 3 bases and J by 11 bases, with 11 bases between them. The chain's CDR3 is CASSAGARELFF. The CDR3 DNA reads as TGTGCCAGCAGCGCGGGAGCGAGAGAGCTGTTTTTT. The variable domain in full, completed from reference TRBV9 and TRBJ2-2, reads DSGVTQTPKHLITATGQRVTLRCSPRSGDLSVYWYQQSLDQGLQFLIQYYNGEERAKGNILERFSAQQFPDLHSELNLSSLELGDSALYFCASSAGARELFFGEGSRLTVL.

The rearrangement links TRBV7-6 to TRBJ2-2; 10 bases fit TRBD2. Germline CDR1 and CDR2: SGHVS and FNYEAQ. V shed 7 bases and J 0 bases; nucleotides not matched to a gene: 14. The CDR3 loop spans 19 amino acids. The chain's CDR3 is CASTAGWSSGGSNTGELFF. CDR3 coding DNA: TGTGCCAGCACCGCAGGGTGGAGTAGCGGGGGGTCGAACACCGGGGAGCTGTTTTTT.

This clone was counted once. The chain carries TRBV6-6 and TRBJ1-2; 10 nucleotides align to TRBD1. Losses at the gene ends were 5 bases for V and 3 bases for J; bases not matched to a gene: 6. The CDR3 totals 15 residues. The V gene's germline CDR1 is MNHNY and CDR2 SVGAGI (reference sequence). The CDR3 DNA sequence: TGTGCCAGCAGTCCCGAGGGACAGGGGCACTATGGCTACACCTTC. It yields the protein CASSPEGQGHYGYTF.

This chain connects TRBV5-1 to TRBJ2-5, with D maybe TRBD2 (5 bases). Trimming removed 4 bases at V and 0 bases at J, with 16 bases between. The CDR3 length is 16 residues. CDR1 and CDR2 from the germline V gene are SGHRS and YFSETQ. The CDR3 reads CASSPRVAGNQETQYF. The DNA for the CDR3 is TGCGCCAGCAGCCCCCGGGTTGCGGGCAACCAAGAGACCCAGTACTTC.